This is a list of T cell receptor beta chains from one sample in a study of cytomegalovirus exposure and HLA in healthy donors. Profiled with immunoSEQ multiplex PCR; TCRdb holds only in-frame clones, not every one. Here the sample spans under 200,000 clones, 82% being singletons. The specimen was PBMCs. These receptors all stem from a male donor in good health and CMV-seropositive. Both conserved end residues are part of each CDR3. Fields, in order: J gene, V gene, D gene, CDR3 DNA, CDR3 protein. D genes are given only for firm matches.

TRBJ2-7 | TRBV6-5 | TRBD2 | TGTGCCAGCAGTTATACGTCTAGCGGGTACGAGCAGTACTTC | CASSYTSSGYEQYF
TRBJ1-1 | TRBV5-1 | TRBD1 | TGCGCCAGCAGCGCCCGGACAGGGGGTACTGAAGCTTTCTTT | CASSARTGGTEAFF
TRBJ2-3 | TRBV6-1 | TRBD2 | TGTGCCAGCAGTGAACGGGGCATTAGCGGGGGGACCGCTAGCACAGATACGCAGTATTTT | CASSERGISGGTASTDTQYF
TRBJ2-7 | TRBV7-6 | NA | TGTGCCAGCAGCCCAGTGGGCCTCTCCTACGAGCAGTACTTC | CASSPVGLSYEQYF
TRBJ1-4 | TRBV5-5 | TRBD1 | TGTGCCAGCAGCTTGACAGGGGCTGTAAATGAAAAACTGTTTTTT | CASSLTGAVNEKLFF
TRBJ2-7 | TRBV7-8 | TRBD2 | TGTGCCAGCAGCCGGGGGGGCCTCTACGAGCAGTACTTC | CASSRGGLYEQYF
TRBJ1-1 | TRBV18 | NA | TGTGCCAGCTCACCGGGCGACCGAATGGAAGCTTTCTTT | CASSPGDRMEAFF
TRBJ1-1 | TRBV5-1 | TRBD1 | TGCGCCAGCAGCTGGACAGGGGTAAACACTGAAGCTTTCTTT | CASSWTGVNTEAFF
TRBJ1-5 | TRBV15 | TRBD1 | TGTGCCACCAGCAGGGGACAGGGGAATCAGCCCCAGCATTTT | CATSRGQGNQPQHF
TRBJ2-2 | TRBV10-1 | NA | TGCGCCAGCAGTGGACAGTCGAACACCGGGGAGCTGTTTTTT | CASSGQSNTGELFF
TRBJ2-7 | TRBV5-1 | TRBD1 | TGCGCCAGCATGGGACAGGTATCCTACGAGCAGTACTTC | CASMGQVSYEQYF
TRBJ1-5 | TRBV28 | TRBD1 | TGTGCCAGCAGTTTCGGGACAGGGGGCAATCAGCCCCAGCATTTT | CASSFGTGGNQPQHF
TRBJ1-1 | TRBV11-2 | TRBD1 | TGTGCCAGCAGCCATGGACAGGCATCGAACACTGAAGCTTTCTTT | CASSHGQASNTEAFF
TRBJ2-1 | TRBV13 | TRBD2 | TGTGCCAGCAGCTTAGGCCTCCGGGACTACCACAATGAGCAGTTCTTC | CASSLGLRDYHNEQFF
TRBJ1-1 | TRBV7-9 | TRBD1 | TGTGCCAGCAGCCCGGGACAGGGTTATGGTGAAGCTTTCTTT | CASSPGQGYGEAFF
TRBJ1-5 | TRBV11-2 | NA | TGTGCCAGCAGCCCGTCCTCGGACATTTATAGCAATCAGCCCCAGCATTTT | CASSPSSDIYSNQPQHF
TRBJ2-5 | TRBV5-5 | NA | TGTGCCAGCAGCTTAGATAGACAAGAGACCCAGTACTTC | CASSLDRQETQYF
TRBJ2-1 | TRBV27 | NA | TGTGCCAGCAGTTCCCTGGTTGCCTTGGCGGCTAGCTCCTACAATGAGCAGTTCTTC | CASSSLVALAASSYNEQFF
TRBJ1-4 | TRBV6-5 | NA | TGTGCCAGCAGTTACTCGAGGACAGCAAATGAAAAACTGTTTTTT | CASSYSRTANEKLFF
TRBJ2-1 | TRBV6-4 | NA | TGTGCCAGCAAAGACAGGTACAATGAGCAGTTCTTC | CASKDRYNEQFF
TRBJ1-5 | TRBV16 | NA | TGTGCCAGCAGCCAATCGATTTCAGGGAGCAATCAGCCCCAGCATTTT | CASSQSISGSNQPQHF
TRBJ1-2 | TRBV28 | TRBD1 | TGTGCCACTCCTATTGGGACAGGGGGAGGCTACACCTTC | CATPIGTGGGYTF
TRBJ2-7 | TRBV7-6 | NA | TGTGCCAGCAGCCATCAAGACAGCTACGAGCAGTACTTC | CASSHQDSYEQYF